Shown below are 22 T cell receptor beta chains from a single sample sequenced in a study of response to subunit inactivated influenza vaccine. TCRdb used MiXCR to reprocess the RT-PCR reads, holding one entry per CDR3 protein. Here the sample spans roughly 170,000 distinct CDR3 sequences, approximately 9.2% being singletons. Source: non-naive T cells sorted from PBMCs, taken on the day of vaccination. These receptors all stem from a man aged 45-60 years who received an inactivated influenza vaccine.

CDR3: CASSSLGLAGTTPYEQYF. In DNA, the CDR3 is TGTGCCAGCAGTTCCTTGGGACTAGCGGGCACTACCCCCTACGAGCAGTACTTC. The chain is built from TRBV6-2 or TRBV6-3 and TRBJ2-7, with TRBD2 identical over 12 bases. Looked up from germline, CDR1 is MNHEY and CDR2 is SVGEGT. The CDR3 runs to 18 residues. Trimming at V came to 4 bases and at J to 2 bases, leaving 12 bases not matched to a gene.

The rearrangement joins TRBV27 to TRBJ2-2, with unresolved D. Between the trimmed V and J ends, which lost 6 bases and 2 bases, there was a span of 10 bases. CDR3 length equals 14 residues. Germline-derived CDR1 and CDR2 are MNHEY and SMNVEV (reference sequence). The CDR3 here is CASRVTQNTGELFF. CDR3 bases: TGTGCCAGCAGAGTGACTCAAAACACCGGGGAGCTGTTTTTT.

The CDR3 loop is CASSLAANEQFF. CDR3 bases: TGTGCCAGCAGTTTAGCAGCCAATGAGCAGTTCTTC. The V gene is TRBV12-3 or TRBV12-4, the J gene TRBJ2-1, with D hard to call. This CDR3 contains 12 residues. Trimming took off 0 bases at V and 6 bases at J, with 3 bases between the two ends.

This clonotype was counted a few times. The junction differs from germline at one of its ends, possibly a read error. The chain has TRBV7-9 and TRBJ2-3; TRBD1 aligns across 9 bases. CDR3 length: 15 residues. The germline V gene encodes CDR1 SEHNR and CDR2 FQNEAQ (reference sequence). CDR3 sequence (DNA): TGTGCCGGCAGCTTAGGGACAGGGAGCACAGATACGCAGTATTTT. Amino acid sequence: CAGSLGTGSTDTQYF.

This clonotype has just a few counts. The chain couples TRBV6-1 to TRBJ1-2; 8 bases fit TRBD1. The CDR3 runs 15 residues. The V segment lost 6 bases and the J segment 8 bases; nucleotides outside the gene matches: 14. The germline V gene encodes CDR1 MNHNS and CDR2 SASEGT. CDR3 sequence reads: CASRPSRTGIGGYTF. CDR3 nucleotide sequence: TGTGCCAGCAGACCATCACGGACAGGGATAGGCGGCTACACCTTC.

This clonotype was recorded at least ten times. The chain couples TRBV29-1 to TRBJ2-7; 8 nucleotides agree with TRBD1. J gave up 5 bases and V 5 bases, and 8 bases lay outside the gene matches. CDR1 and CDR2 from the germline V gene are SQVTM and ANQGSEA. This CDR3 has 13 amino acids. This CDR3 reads CSVFEDRVDEQYF. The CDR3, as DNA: TGCAGCGTTTTTGAGGACAGGGTCGACGAGCAGTACTTC.

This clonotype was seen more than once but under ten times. The CDR3, as DNA: TGTGCCAGCAGCCCTGGACTAGCGGGGGGAGTGCCAGATACGCAGTATTTT. This gives the protein CASSPGLAGGVPDTQYF. V and J are TRBV12-3 or TRBV12-4 and TRBJ2-3, with 14 bases identical to TRBD2. CDR3 length: 17 amino acids. Trimming cost V 6 bases and J 4 bases; bases outside gene matches: 9.

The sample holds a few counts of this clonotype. The CDR3 loop is CASSSLLLSVTDTQYF. CDR3 coding DNA: TGTGCCAGCAGTTCCCTACTACTTAGCGTGACAGATACGCAGTATTTT. The V gene is TRBV2, the J gene TRBJ2-3, with D tentatively TRBD2 (5 bases). Trimming removed 5 bases from V and 3 bases from J, with 18 bases in between. Germline CDR1 is SNHLY and CDR2 is FYNNEI. CDR3 length equals 16 residues.

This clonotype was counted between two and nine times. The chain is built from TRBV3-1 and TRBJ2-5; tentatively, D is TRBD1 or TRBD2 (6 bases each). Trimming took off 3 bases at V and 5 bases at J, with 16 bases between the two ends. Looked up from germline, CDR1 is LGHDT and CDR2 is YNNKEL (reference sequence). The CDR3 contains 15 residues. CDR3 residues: CASSHQWGARETQYF. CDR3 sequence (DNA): TGTGCCAGCAGCCACCAATGGGGGGCGAGGGAGACCCAGTACTTC.

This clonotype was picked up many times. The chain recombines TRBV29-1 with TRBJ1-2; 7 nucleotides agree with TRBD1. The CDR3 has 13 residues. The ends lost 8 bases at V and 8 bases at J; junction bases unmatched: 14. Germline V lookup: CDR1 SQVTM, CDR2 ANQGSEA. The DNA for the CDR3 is TGCAGCTTTAGAATTGAGGGGGCGAAAGGCTACACCTTC. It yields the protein CSFRIEGAKGYTF. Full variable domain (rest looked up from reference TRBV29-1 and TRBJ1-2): SAVISQKPSRDICQRGTSLTIQCQVDSQVTMMFWYRQQPGQSLTLIATANQGSEATYESGFVIDKFPISRPNLTFSTLTVSNMSPEDSSIYLCSFRIEGAKGYTFGSGTRLTVV.

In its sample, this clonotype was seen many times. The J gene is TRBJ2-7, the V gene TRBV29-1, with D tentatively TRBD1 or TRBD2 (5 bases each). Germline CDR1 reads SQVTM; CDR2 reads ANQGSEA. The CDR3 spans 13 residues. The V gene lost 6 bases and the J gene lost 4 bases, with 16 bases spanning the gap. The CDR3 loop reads CSVRERGEYEQYF. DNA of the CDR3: TGCAGCGTACGGGAAAGGGGCGAGTACGAGCAGTACTTC.

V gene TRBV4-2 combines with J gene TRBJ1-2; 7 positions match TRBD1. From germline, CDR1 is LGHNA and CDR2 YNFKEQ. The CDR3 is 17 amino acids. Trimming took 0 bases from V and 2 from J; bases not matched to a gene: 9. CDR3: CASSQDSSRTGNYGYTF. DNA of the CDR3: TGTGCCAGCAGCCAAGATAGTTCGCGGACAGGAAACTATGGCTACACCTTC.

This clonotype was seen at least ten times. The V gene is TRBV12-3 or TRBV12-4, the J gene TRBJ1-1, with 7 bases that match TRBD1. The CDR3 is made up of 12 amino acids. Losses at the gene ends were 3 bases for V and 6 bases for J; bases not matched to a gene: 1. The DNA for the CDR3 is TGTGCCAGCAGTTTCGGACAGGCTGAAGCTTTCTTT. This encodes CASSFGQAEAFF.

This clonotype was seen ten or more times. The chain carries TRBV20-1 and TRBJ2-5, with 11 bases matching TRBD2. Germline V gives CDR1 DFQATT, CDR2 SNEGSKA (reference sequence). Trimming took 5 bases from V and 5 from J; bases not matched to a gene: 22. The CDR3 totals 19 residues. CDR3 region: CSASKSQGTSGVYVETQYF. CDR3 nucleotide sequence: TGCAGTGCTTCAAAAAGCCAAGGGACTAGCGGAGTGTATGTGGAGACCCAGTACTTC.

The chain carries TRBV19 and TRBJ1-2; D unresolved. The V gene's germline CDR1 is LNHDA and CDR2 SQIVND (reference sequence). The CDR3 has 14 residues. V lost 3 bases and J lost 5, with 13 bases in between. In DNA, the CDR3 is TGTGCCAGTAGTATGGTTTCCAGTTGGTATGGCTACACCTTC. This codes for CASSMVSSWYGYTF.

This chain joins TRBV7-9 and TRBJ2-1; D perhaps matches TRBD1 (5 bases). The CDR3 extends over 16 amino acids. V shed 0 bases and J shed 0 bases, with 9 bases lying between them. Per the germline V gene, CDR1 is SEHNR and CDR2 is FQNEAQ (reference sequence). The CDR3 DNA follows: TGTGCCAGCAGCTTAGCTCAGGGCAGCTCCTACAATGAGCAGTTCTTC. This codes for CASSLAQGSSYNEQFF. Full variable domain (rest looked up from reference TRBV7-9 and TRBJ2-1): DTGVSQNPRHKITKRGQNVTFRCDPISEHNRLYWYRQTLGQGPEFLTYFQNEAQLEKSRLLSDRFSAERPKGSFSTLEIQRTEQGDSAMYLCASSLAQGSSYNEQFFGPGTRLTVL.

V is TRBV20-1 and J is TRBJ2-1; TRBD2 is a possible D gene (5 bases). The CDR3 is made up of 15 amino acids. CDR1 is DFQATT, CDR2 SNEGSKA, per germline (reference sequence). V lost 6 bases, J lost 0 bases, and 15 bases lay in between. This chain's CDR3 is CSATIKGFSYNEQFF. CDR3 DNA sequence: TGCAGTGCGACTATCAAGGGCTTCTCCTACAATGAGCAGTTCTTC.

The CDR3 sequence: CSAPGLAGNSYNEQFF. CDR3 DNA: TGCAGTGCTCCTGGACTAGCGGGCAACTCCTACAATGAGCAGTTCTTC. The chain couples TRBV20-1 to TRBJ2-1, with 11 bases lining up with TRBD2. Germline lookup yields CDR1 DFQATT and CDR2 SNEGSKA (reference sequence). The CDR3 covers 16 residues. Trimming at V came to 5 bases and at J to 0 bases, leaving 6 bases not matched to a gene.

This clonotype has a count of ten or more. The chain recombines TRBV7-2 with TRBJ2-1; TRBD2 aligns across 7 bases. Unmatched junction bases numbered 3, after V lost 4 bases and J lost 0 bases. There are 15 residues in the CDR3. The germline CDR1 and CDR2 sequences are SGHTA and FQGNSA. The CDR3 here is CASSWGEGSYNEQFF. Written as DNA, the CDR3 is TGTGCCAGCAGCTGGGGGGAGGGCTCCTACAATGAGCAGTTCTTC.

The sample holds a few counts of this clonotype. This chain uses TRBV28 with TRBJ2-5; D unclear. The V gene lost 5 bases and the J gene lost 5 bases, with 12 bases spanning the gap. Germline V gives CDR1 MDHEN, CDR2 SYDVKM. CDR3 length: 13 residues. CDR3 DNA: TGTGCCAGCAGTCCCCATCATAGGGAGACCCAGTACTTC. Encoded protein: CASSPHHRETQYF.

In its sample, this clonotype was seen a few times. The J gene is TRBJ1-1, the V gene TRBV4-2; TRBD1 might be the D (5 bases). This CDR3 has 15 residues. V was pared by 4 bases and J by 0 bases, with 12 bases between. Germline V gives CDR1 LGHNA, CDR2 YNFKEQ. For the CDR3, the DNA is TGTGCCAGCAGCCCTGGGGCAGCAATGAACACTGAAGCTTTCTTT. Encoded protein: CASSPGAAMNTEAFF.

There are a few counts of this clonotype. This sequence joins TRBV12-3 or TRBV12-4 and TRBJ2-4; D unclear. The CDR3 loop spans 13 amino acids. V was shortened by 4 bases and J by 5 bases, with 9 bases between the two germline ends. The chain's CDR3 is CASSSDGQNIQYF. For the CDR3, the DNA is TGTGCCAGCAGTTCCGATGGGCAAAACATTCAGTACTTC.